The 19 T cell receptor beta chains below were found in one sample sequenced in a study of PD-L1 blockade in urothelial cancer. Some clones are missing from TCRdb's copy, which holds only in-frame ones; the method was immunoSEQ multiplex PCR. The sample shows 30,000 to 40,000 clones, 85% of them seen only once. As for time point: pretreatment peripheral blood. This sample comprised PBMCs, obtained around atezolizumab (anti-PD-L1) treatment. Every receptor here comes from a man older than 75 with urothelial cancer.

CDR3 sequence reads: CASSLGGGQGNEKLFF. The CDR3 nucleotides are TGTGCCAGCAGCTTAGGCGGGGGACAGGGGAATGAAAAACTGTTTTTT. The V call is TRBV7-9, the J call TRBJ1-4, with TRBD1 identical over 10 bases. Germline-derived CDR1 and CDR2 are SEHNR and FQNEAQ (reference sequence). The V gene end was trimmed by 1 base and the J gene end by 5 bases; junction bases not matched to a gene: 4. CDR3 length: 16 residues. Full variable domain (missing parts from reference TRBV7-9 and TRBJ1-4): DTGVSQNPRHKITKRGQNVTFRCDPISEHNRLYWYRQTLGQGPEFLTYFQNEAQLEKSRLLSDRFSAERPKGSFSTLEIQRTEQGDSAMYLCASSLGGGQGNEKLFFGSGTQLSVL.

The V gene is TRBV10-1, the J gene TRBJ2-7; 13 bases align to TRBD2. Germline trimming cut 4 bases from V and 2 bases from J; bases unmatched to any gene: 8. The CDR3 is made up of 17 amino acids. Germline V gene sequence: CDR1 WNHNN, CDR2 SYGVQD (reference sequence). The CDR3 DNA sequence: TGCGCCAGCAGTGGCTCAGGGACTAGCGGGGATACCTACGAGCAGTACTTC. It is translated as CASSGSGTSGDTYEQYF.

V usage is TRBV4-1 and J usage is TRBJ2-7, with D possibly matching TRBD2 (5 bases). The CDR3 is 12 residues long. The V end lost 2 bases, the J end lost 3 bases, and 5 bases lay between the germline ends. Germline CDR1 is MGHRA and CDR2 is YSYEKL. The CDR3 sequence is CASSQTSYEQYF. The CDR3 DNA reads TGCGCCAGCAGCCAAACTAGCTACGAGCAGTACTTC.

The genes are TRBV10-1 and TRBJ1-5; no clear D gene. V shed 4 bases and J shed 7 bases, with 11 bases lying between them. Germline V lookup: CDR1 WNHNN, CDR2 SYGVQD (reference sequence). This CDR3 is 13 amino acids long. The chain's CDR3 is CASSGTVSQPQHF. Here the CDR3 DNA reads TGCGCCAGCAGTGGAACGGTAAGCCAGCCCCAGCATTTT.

The CDR3, as DNA: TGTGCCAGCAGGGACAGGGGGCGGTTTAACATTCAGTACTTC. Amino acid sequence: CASRDRGRFNIQYF. The chain employs TRBV28 and TRBJ2-4, with 11 nucleotides matching TRBD1. J gave up 7 bases and V 6 bases, and 5 bases lay outside the gene matches. The CDR3 spans 14 residues. Per the germline V gene, CDR1 is MDHEN and CDR2 is SYDVKM. Filled out from reference TRBV28 and TRBJ2-4, the complete variable domain reads DVKVTQSSRYLVKRTGEKVFLECVQDMDHENMFWYRQDPGLGLRLIYFSYDVKMKEKGDIPEGYSVSREKKERFSLILESASTNQTSMYLCASRDRGRFNIQYFGAGTRLSVL.

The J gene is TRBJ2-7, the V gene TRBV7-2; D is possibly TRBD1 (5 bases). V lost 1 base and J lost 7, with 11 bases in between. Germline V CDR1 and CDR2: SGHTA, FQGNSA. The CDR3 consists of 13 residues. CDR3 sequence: CASSLEGLREQYF. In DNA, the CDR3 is TGTGCCAGCAGCTTAGAGGGGCTAAGGGAGCAGTACTTC. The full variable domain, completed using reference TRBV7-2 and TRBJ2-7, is GAGVSQSPSNKVTEKGKDVELRCDPISGHTALYWYRQSLGQGLEFLIYFQGNSAPDKSGLPSDRFSAERTGGSVSTLTIQRTQQEDSAVYLCASSLEGLREQYFGPGTRLTVT.

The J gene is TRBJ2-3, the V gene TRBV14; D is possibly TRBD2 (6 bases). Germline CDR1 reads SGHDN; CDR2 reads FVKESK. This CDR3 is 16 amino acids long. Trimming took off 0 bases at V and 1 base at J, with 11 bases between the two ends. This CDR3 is CASSQDPGGGTDTQYF. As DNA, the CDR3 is TGTGCCAGCAGCCAAGACCCCGGCGGGGGCACAGATACGCAGTATTTT. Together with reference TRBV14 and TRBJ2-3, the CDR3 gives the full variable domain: EAGVTQFPSHSVIEKGQTVTLRCDPISGHDNLYWYRRVMGKEIKFLLHFVKESKQDESGMPNNRFLAERTGGTYSTLKVQPAELEDSGVYFCASSQDPGGGTDTQYFGPGTRLTVL.

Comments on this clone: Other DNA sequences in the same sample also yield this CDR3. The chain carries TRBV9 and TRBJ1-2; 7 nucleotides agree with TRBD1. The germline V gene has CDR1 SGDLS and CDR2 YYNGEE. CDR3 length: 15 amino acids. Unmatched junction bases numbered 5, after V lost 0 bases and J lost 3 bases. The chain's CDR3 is CASSVADRVDYGYTF. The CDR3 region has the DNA TGTGCCAGCAGCGTAGCCGACAGGGTTGACTATGGCTACACCTTC.

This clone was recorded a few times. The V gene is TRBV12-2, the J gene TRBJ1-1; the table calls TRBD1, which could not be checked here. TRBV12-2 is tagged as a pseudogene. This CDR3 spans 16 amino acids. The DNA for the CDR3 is TGTGCAAGTCGCTTAGGCAGGGGGCTTGGGACCACTGAAGCTTTCTTT. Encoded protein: CASRLGRGLGTTEAFF.

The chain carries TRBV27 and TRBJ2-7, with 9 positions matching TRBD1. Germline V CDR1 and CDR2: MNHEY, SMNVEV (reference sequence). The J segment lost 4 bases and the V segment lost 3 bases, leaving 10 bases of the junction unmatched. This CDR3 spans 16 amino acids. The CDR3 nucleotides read TGTGCCAGCAGTTTTGCCGGGACAGGGTTTATTTACGAGCAGTACTTC. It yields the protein CASSFAGTGFIYEQYF.

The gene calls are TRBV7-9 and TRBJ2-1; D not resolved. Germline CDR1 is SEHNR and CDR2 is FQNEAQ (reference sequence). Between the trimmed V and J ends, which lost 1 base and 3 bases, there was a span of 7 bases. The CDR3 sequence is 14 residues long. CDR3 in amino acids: CASSLGTHYNEQFF. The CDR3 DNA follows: TGTGCCAGCAGCTTAGGAACTCACTACAATGAGCAGTTCTTC.

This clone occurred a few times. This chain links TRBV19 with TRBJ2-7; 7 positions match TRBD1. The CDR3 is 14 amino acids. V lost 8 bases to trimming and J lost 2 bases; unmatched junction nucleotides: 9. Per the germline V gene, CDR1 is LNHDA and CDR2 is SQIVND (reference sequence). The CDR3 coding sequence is TGTGCCAGTTCGTCCAGGACAGGAGCCTACGAGCAGTACTTC. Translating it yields CASSSRTGAYEQYF.

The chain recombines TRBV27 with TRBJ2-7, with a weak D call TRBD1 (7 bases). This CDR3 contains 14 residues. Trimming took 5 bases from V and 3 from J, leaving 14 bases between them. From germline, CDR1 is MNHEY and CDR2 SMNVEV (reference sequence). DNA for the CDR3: TGTGCCAGCAGTCGAGACAGGGACTTCTACGAGCAGTACTTC. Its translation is CASSRDRDFYEQYF.

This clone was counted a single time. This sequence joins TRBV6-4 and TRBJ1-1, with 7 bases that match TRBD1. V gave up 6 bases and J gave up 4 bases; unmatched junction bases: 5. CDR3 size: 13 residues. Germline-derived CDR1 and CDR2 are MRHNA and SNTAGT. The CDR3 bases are TGTGCCAGCAGCCTGACAGGGTCCACTGAAGCTTTCTTT. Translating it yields CASSLTGSTEAFF.

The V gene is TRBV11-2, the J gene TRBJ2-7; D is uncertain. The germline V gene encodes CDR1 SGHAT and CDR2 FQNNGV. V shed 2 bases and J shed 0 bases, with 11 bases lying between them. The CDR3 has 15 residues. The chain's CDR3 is CASSLRRGFSYEQYF. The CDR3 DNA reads TGTGCCAGCAGCTTACGTCGCGGTTTCTCCTACGAGCAGTACTTC.

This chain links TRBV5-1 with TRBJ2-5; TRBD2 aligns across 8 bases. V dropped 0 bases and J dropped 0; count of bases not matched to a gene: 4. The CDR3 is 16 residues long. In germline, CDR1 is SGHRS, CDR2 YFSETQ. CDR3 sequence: CASSLGLAPYQETQYF. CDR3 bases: TGCGCCAGCAGCTTGGGACTAGCGCCCTACCAAGAGACCCAGTACTTC.

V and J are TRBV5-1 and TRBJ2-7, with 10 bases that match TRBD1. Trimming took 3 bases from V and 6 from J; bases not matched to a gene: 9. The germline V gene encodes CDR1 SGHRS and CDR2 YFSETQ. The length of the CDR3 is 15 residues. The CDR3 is CASSSGGTGVSEQYF. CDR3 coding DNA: TGCGCCAGCAGCTCAGGGGGGACAGGGGTTAGCGAGCAGTACTTC.

CDR3 loop: CASRDRAAIYGYTF. The CDR3 DNA reads as TGTGCCAGCAGGGACAGGGCCGCTATTTATGGCTACACCTTC. The V call is TRBV6-5, the J call TRBJ1-2; 8 bases align to TRBD1. The V segment lost 6 bases and the J segment 5 bases; nucleotides outside the gene matches: 8. The CDR3 is 14 amino acids. The germline V gene has CDR1 MNHEY and CDR2 SVGAGI.

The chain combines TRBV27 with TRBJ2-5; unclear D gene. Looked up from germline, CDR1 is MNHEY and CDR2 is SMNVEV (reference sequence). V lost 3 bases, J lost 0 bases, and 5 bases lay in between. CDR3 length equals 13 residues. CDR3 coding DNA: TGTGCCAGCAGTTTCCAGTACCAAGAGACCCAGTACTTC. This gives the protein CASSFQYQETQYF.